The 15 T cell receptor beta chains in this list originate from one sample, sequenced in a study of control samples from healthy donors and cancer patients. Measured with immunoSEQ multiplex PCR; TCRdb has only the in-frame clones, and not every one. This sample has roughly 130,000 clones, with 75% to 95% found just once. Sequencing used blood. The receptors originated from a man in his late teens or twenties in good health.

This clone appeared once. The CDR3 DNA is TGCGCCAGCAGTGAAACTAGCGGGCCATACAATGAGCAGTTCTTC. Its protein product is CASSETSGPYNEQFF. V is TRBV10-1 and J is TRBJ2-1, with 9 bases matching TRBD2. Germline CDR1 is WNHNN and CDR2 is SYGVQD (reference sequence). The trim removed 3 bases at V and 4 bases at J, leaving 4 bases unmatched. This CDR3 contains 15 residues.

The chain links TRBV29-1 to TRBJ2-5, with 9 bases fitting TRBD2. This CDR3 has 17 amino acids. V was pared by 0 bases and J by 3 bases, with 11 bases of the junction left unmatched. In germline, CDR1 is SQVTM, CDR2 ANQGSEA. The DNA of the CDR3 is TGCAGCGTTGAAGATTGGGGATCGGGACTAGCTAAAGAGACCCAGTACTTC. Its translation is CSVEDWGSGLAKETQYF.

The chain links TRBV11-2 to TRBJ2-3; the D gene is possibly TRBD1 (5 bases). The V gene lost 3 bases and the J gene lost 6 bases, with 7 bases spanning the gap. CDR1 and CDR2 (germline): SGHAT, FQNNGV. The CDR3 runs 12 residues. The CDR3 sequence is CASSFNRDTQYF. In nucleotides, the CDR3 is TGTGCCAGCAGCTTTAACAGGGATACGCAGTATTTT.

The chain links TRBV5-1 to TRBJ1-2; D call uncertain. Germline CDR1 SGHRS, CDR2 YFSETQ. V gave up 4 bases and J gave up 7 bases, with 11 bases separating them. The CDR3 runs 12 residues. The CDR3 sequence: CASSDRSVGYTF. In DNA form, the CDR3 reads TGCGCCAGCAGCGACCGTAGTGTTGGCTACACCTTC.

The CDR3 is CAISESGSYNEQFF. The DNA of the CDR3 is TGTGCCATCAGTGAGAGCGGCTCCTACAATGAGCAGTTCTTC. The gene calls are TRBV10-3 and TRBJ2-1; possible D gene TRBD2, 5 bases. There are 14 residues in the CDR3. Trimming stripped 2 bases from V and 0 bases from J, with 5 bases between. CDR1 ENHRY and CDR2 SYGVKD come from the germline V gene.

The genes are TRBV30 and TRBJ1-2; D might be TRBD1 (6 bases). The germline gives CDR1 GTSNPN, CDR2 SVGIG (reference sequence). This CDR3 has 19 amino acids. V was clipped by 1 base and J by 0 bases, with 24 bases between them. Here the CDR3 reads CAWSASESRGGLANYGYTF. DNA for the CDR3: TGTGCCTGGAGTGCGTCTGAGTCCAGGGGAGGACTTGCTAACTATGGCTACACCTTC.

V usage is TRBV29-1 and J usage is TRBJ2-1; D is unclear. Trimming shortened V by 8 bases and J by 1 base, and 15 bases separated the two germline ends. This CDR3 has 14 amino acids. Germline CDR1 and CDR2: SQVTM and ANQGSEA. CDR3 sequence (DNA): TGCAGCTCTATCGAGCGCCTATCCTACAATGAGCAGTTCTTC. Translated, it gives CSSIERLSYNEQFF.

The gene calls are TRBV7-9 and TRBJ2-2; D may be TRBD1 (6 bases). Per germline, CDR1 SEHNR and CDR2 FQNEAQ (reference sequence). Trimming took 1 base from V and 1 from J, leaving 7 bases between them. CDR3 length equals 15 residues. CDR3 coding DNA: TGTGCCAGCAGCTTAGACAGGGTGAACACCGGGGAGCTGTTTTTT. This codes for CASSLDRVNTGELFF.

CDR3 DNA sequence: TGTGCCAGCAGCGTAGTGGGGAACTCAAATGAGCAGTTCTTC. Protein: CASSVVGNSNEQFF. The chain uses TRBV9 and TRBJ2-1; D call uncertain. The CDR3 extends over 14 amino acids. Germline V lookup: CDR1 SGDLS, CDR2 YYNGEE. Trimming cost V 0 bases and J 7 bases, with 11 bases left between them.

The chain recombines TRBV7-3 with TRBJ2-3; 12 nucleotides agree with TRBD2. V gave up 3 bases and J gave up 3 bases; unmatched junction bases: 1. The length of the CDR3 is 15 residues. CDR1 SGHTA and CDR2 FQGTGA come from the germline V gene. CDR3 in amino acids: CASSFGLAGTDTQYF. In DNA form, the CDR3 reads TGTGCCAGCAGCTTTGGACTAGCGGGGACAGATACGCAGTATTTT.

This sequence joins TRBV25-1 and TRBJ2-7; 7 nucleotides line up with TRBD1. Per the germline V gene, CDR1 is MGHDK and CDR2 is SYGVNS. The trim removed 3 bases at V and 7 bases at J, leaving 9 bases unmatched. CDR3 length equals 14 residues. The CDR3 protein is CASSDGTEAREQYF. In DNA, the CDR3 is TGTGCCAGCAGTGACGGGACAGAGGCTAGGGAGCAGTACTTC.

V gene TRBV4-1 combines with J gene TRBJ1-4; D unclear. The CDR3 consists of 11 residues. CDR1 MGHRA and CDR2 YSYEKL come from the germline V gene. Trimming shortened V by 1 base and J by 8 bases, and 2 bases separated the two germline ends. For the CDR3, the DNA is TGCGCCAGCAGCCAAGGGGAAAAACTGTTTTTT. This sequence encodes CASSQGEKLFF.

The chain has TRBV6-1 and TRBJ2-7; possibly TRBD1 for D (5 bases). Trimming took off 0 bases at V and 5 bases at J, with 11 bases between the two ends. The CDR3 is 14 amino acids. Germline loops: CDR1 MNHNS, CDR2 SASEGT. CDR3 residues: CASSEASTANEQYF. DNA of the CDR3: TGTGCCAGCAGTGAAGCCTCGACAGCTAACGAGCAGTACTTC.

V is TRBV7-2 and J is TRBJ1-4; 7 bases are shared with TRBD1. This CDR3 has 16 amino acids. J gave up 7 bases and V 5 bases, and 13 bases lay outside the gene matches. Germline V gene sequence: CDR1 SGHTA, CDR2 FQGNSA. The CDR3 region is CASSPRTGGTLEKLFF. The CDR3 region has the DNA TGTGCCAGCAGCCCACGGACAGGTGGGACTCTTGAAAAACTGTTTTTT.

The chain combines TRBV5-1 with TRBJ2-5; TRBD1 is a possible D gene (6 bases). This CDR3 is built from 15 residues. Looked up from germline, CDR1 is SGHRS and CDR2 is YFSETQ. The V end was cut by 4 bases, the J end by 2 bases, with 15 bases between. The chain's CDR3 is CASSPPSGQQETQYF. In DNA form, the CDR3 reads TGCGCCAGCAGCCCACCTTCCGGACAGCAAGAGACCCAGTACTTC.